Shown below are 5 T cell receptor beta chains from a single sample sequenced in a study of CD8 T cells in Susac syndrome. Random hexamers were used to reverse transcribe the RNA input (about 0.5 to 1 ug). A single record per CDR3 protein comes from TCRdb applying MiXCR to the immunoSEQ multiplex PCR reads. The sample shows about 300,000 distinct CDR3 sequences, about 90% of them seen only once. Specimen: CD4+ T cells from PBMCs. All receptors derive from a human donor with multiple sclerosis.

CDR3 coding DNA: TGTGCCAGCAGAGAAGACCTACCTTCAAGGCAGTACTTC. Amino acid sequence: CASREDLPSRQYF. The V gene is TRBV6-2 or TRBV6-3, the J gene TRBJ2-7, with D hard to call. The CDR3 runs 13 residues. The ends were cut back, 6 bases at V and 9 bases at J, with 18 bases in the middle. Germline loops: CDR1 MNHEY, CDR2 SVGEGT.

The count of this clonotype is one. The chain carries TRBV5-5 and TRBJ1-6, with TRBD1 identical over 9 bases. The CDR3 is 15 amino acids. Trimming removed 4 bases from V and 6 bases from J; junction bases left unmatched: 5. Germline CDR1 is SGHKS and CDR2 is YYEKEE (reference sequence). The CDR3 sequence is CASSPTGQGNSPLHF. DNA for the CDR3: TGTGCCAGCAGCCCAACGGGACAGGGTAATTCACCCCTCCACTTT.

CDR3 sequence reads: CASSIDVGTYEQYF. For the CDR3, the DNA is TGTGCCAGCAGCATCGACGTAGGGACCTACGAGCAGTACTTC. The genes are TRBV7-2 and TRBJ2-7; D is undetermined. Between the trimmed V and J ends, which lost 5 bases and 2 bases, there was a span of 13 bases. This CDR3 has 14 amino acids. Per germline, CDR1 SGHTA and CDR2 FQGNSA.

The V gene is TRBV2, the J gene TRBJ2-1; D is possibly TRBD2 (6 bases). V gave up 2 bases and J gave up 10 bases, with 12 bases separating them. Germline CDR1 and CDR2: SNHLY and FYNNEI. This CDR3 comprises 13 residues. CDR3 nucleotide sequence: TGTGCCAGCAGTGAACCGCCGGGAGAGGAGCAGTTCTTC. Residues: CASSEPPGEEQFF. Full variable domain (missing parts from reference TRBV2 and TRBJ2-1): EPEVTQTPSHQVTQMGQEVILRCVPISNHLYFYWYRQILGQKVEFLVSFYNNEISEKSEIFDDQFSVERPDGSNFTLKIRSTKLEDSAMYFCASSEPPGEEQFFGPGTRLTVL.

This chain joins TRBV4-3 and TRBJ2-5, with TRBD2 matching over 8 bases. CDR3 length: 15 amino acids. Per germline, CDR1 LGHNA and CDR2 YSLEER. V lost 4 bases to trimming and J lost 5 bases; unmatched junction nucleotides: 9. The CDR3 reads CASSRERAGVETQYF. CDR3 bases: TGCGCCAGCAGCCGAGAACGAGCGGGAGTTGAGACCCAGTACTTC.